The 27 T cell receptor beta chains below were found in one sample sequenced in a study of shared clonotypes between healthy human individuals. Profiling relied on immunoSEQ multiplex PCR, and the TCRdb table lists in-frame clones only, not all of them. The data hold around 2,000,000 clones, with just under 95% observed a single time. Naivety among CD8 cells was defined by CD45RO negativity and positive CCR7 selection, thereby excluding terminally differentiated effector memory CD45RA+ cells. The sample consisted of naive CD8+ T cells sorted from blood. Receptors were obtained from a man younger than 30 in good health.

Notes on this clone: Other DNA sequences within the sample encode an identical CDR3. The J gene is TRBJ1-5, the V gene TRBV4-3; unclear D gene. Trimming removed 0 bases at V and 4 bases at J, with 7 bases between. CDR1 is LGHNA and CDR2 is YSLEER in the germline V gene. The CDR3 sequence is 14 residues long. The CDR3 region has the DNA TGCGCCAGCAGCCAAGATCTGGGAAATCAGCCCCAGCATTTT. It codes for CASSQDLGNQPQHF.

V is TRBV27 and J is TRBJ2-3; either TRBD1 or TRBD2 may supply D (5 bases each). Germline CDR1 and CDR2: MNHEY and SMNVEV (reference sequence). The V gene lost 8 bases and the J gene lost 4 bases, with 13 bases spanning the gap. The CDR3 covers 13 residues. The CDR3 DNA reads as TGTGCCAGCGGGACCGACCCGGCAGATACGCAGTATTTT. It codes for CASGTDPADTQYF.

This rearrangement joins TRBV27 to TRBJ2-7, with TRBD1 as a possible D gene (5 bases). Germline CDR1 is MNHEY and CDR2 is SMNVEV (reference sequence). The CDR3 consists of 15 residues. The germline V and J ends were trimmed by 3 bases and 3 bases, with 15 bases remaining between them. CDR3 loop: CASSFSRAIDYEQYF. In nucleotides, the CDR3 is TGTGCCAGCAGTTTTAGCAGGGCGATAGACTACGAGCAGTACTTC.

This clone was recorded once. This rearrangement joins TRBV7-9 to TRBJ2-3; TRBD1 is a possible D gene (5 bases). This CDR3 is 16 amino acids long. V was clipped by 5 bases and J by 4 bases, with 19 bases between them. Germline CDR1 reads SEHNR; CDR2 reads FQNEAQ (reference sequence). The CDR3: CASSHPLRVKADTQYF. The CDR3 region has the DNA TGTGCCAGCAGCCACCCCCTCAGGGTTAAAGCAGATACGCAGTATTTT.

A remark on this clone: This specimen includes other DNA sequences encoding the same CDR3. V and J are TRBV28 and TRBJ2-7; D unclear. The CDR3 is made up of 13 amino acids. Germline V gene lookup returns CDR1 MDHEN and CDR2 SYDVKM. V was cut by 6 bases and J by 0 bases, with 9 bases left in between. The CDR3 region is CASSPGISYEQYF. In nucleotides, the CDR3 is TGTGCCAGCAGCCCTGGGATCTCCTACGAGCAGTACTTC.

DNA of the CDR3: TGTGCCAGTAGTTACGGGGAGGGCTACAATGAGCAGTTCTTC. It encodes CASSYGEGYNEQFF. The chain combines TRBV19 with TRBJ2-1; 7 positions match TRBD2. The CDR3 contains 14 residues. In germline, CDR1 is LNHDA, CDR2 SQIVND (reference sequence). Germline trimming cut 5 bases from V and 3 bases from J; bases unmatched to any gene: 4. The whole variable domain, filled in from reference TRBV19 and TRBJ2-1, reads DGGITQSPKYLFRKEGQNVTLSCEQNLNHDAMYWYRQDPGQGLRLIYYSQIVNDFQKGDIAEGYSVSREKKESFPLTVTSAQKNPTAFYLCASSYGEGYNEQFFGPGTRLTVL.

CDR3 bases: TGTGCCAGCAGTTTTGGGTTACCCAACTACGAGCAGTACTTC. Amino acids: CASSFGLPNYEQYF. This rearrangement joins TRBV28 to TRBJ2-7; D unresolved. V was trimmed by 3 bases and J by 3 bases, leaving 12 bases between them. Per germline, CDR1 MDHEN and CDR2 SYDVKM. The length of the CDR3 is 14 residues.

This chain uses TRBV7-9 with TRBJ2-5; D is uncertain. V gave up 3 bases and J gave up 3 bases, with 8 bases separating them. The germline V gene has CDR1 SEHNR and CDR2 FQNEAQ (reference sequence). The CDR3 covers 13 residues. The CDR3: CASSFPPKETQYF. The CDR3 DNA is TGTGCCAGCAGCTTTCCGCCCAAAGAGACCCAGTACTTC.

The genes are TRBV27 and TRBJ2-2; the D is unclear. CDR1 and CDR2 from the germline V gene are MNHEY and SMNVEV (reference sequence). CDR3 length: 15 amino acids. Trimming left V 4 bases short and J 1 base short, with 10 bases between. The CDR3 reads CASSSVAKNTGELFF. The CDR3 DNA is TGTGCCAGCAGTTCCGTTGCGAAGAACACCGGGGAGCTGTTTTTT.

Concerning this clone itself: Other DNA sequences in this sample translate to the same CDR3. The chain has TRBV4-3 and TRBJ2-3; TRBD2 is a possible D gene (7 bases). This CDR3 is 14 amino acids long. Germline V gene data show CDR1 as LGHNA and CDR2 as YSLEER. V gave up 1 base and J gave up 6 bases, with 11 bases separating them. CDR3 sequence: CASSQVGGLDTQYF. CDR3 in DNA: TGCGCCAGCAGCCAAGTCGGGGGGCTGGATACGCAGTATTTT.

This chain joins TRBV19 and TRBJ2-1; TRBD2 matches at 7 bases. The germline V gene has CDR1 LNHDA and CDR2 SQIVND (reference sequence). This CDR3 contains 16 residues. The V and J ends lost 9 bases and 10 bases, in that order; junction bases with no gene match: 21. The CDR3 bases are TGTGCCAGCGCCCCTCTGGCGGGAGTCATGCGCTGGGAGCAGTTCTTC. Residues: CASAPLAGVMRWEQFF.

With regard to this clone: At the DNA level, this CDR3 is encoded by other sequences in the same sample as well. V and J are TRBV18 and TRBJ2-7; D is uncertain. Germline V lookup: CDR1 KGHSH, CDR2 LQKENI. The V and J ends lost 3 bases and 0 bases respectively, with 9 bases between them. The CDR3 spans 14 residues. CDR3 residues: CASSPEAYSYEQYF. The CDR3 nucleotides read TGTGCCAGCTCACCCGAGGCCTACTCCTACGAGCAGTACTTC.

The chain employs TRBV2 and TRBJ1-1; D gene uncertain. V gave up 0 bases and J gave up 2 bases, with 13 bases separating them. The length of the CDR3 is 16 residues. The germline gives CDR1 SNHLY, CDR2 FYNNEI. The CDR3 is CASSEALDHSNTEAFF. In DNA form, the CDR3 reads TGTGCCAGCAGTGAAGCTTTGGACCATTCCAACACTGAAGCTTTCTTT.

The chain couples TRBV13 to TRBJ2-7; D perhaps matches TRBD2 (7 bases). Germline CDR1 reads PRHDT; CDR2 reads FYEKMQ (reference sequence). The CDR3 contains 13 residues. Trimming cost V 5 bases and J 6 bases, with 14 bases left between them. DNA of the CDR3: TGTGCCAGCAGCCCCCATGGGGGGGCCGAGCAGTACTTC. Translation gives CASSPHGGAEQYF.

The J gene is TRBJ2-1, the V gene TRBV4-3; TRBD1 matches 7 bases. V lost 1 base to trimming and J lost 6 bases; unmatched junction nucleotides: 18. In germline, CDR1 is LGHNA, CDR2 YSLEER. The CDR3 extends over 19 amino acids. The CDR3 coding sequence is TGCGCCAGCAGCCAAGCCCTCAGACAGGGTCCAGGCTTCACCAATGAGCAGTTCTTC. Translation: CASSQALRQGPGFTNEQFF.

The chain is built from TRBV7-9 and TRBJ2-2, with 11 bases fitting TRBD2. V shed 7 bases and J 0 bases; nucleotides not matched to a gene: 4. The germline CDR1 and CDR2 sequences are SEHNR and FQNEAQ (reference sequence). The CDR3 runs to 16 residues. CDR3 sequence reads: CASTLTSGANTGELFF. DNA for the CDR3: TGTGCCAGCACTCTGACTAGCGGGGCGAACACCGGGGAGCTGTTTTTT.

V usage is TRBV28 and J usage is TRBJ1-2, with 9 bases matching TRBD1. J lost 4 bases, V lost 4 bases, and 10 bases had no gene match. Germline CDR1 is MDHEN and CDR2 is SYDVKM. This CDR3 contains 16 residues. The CDR3 here is CASSSLWTGASYGYTF. The DNA for the CDR3 is TGTGCCAGCAGTTCCCTATGGACAGGGGCCTCCTATGGCTACACCTTC.

The rearrangement links TRBV6-1 to TRBJ1-5; TRBD1 matches at 8 bases. CDR3 length: 15 residues. Germline V gives CDR1 MNHNS, CDR2 SASEGT. The ends lost 0 bases at V and 6 bases at J; junction bases unmatched: 4. CDR3 nucleotide sequence: TGTGCCAGCAGTGAAGCCACAGGGGGTTTTCAGCCCCAGCATTTT. Translated: CASSEATGGFQPQHF.

As to this clone: The same CDR3 also results from other DNA sequences found in this sample. V usage is TRBV4-1 and J usage is TRBJ2-7; TRBD2 is a possible D gene (6 bases). The V gene lost 4 bases and the J gene lost 5 bases, with 15 bases spanning the gap. Looked up from germline, CDR1 is MGHRA and CDR2 is YSYEKL. This CDR3 comprises 14 residues. As DNA, the CDR3 is TGCGCCAGCAGCCCAGGGCAGGGAGGACACGAGCAGTACTTC. Protein product: CASSPGQGGHEQYF.

The chain uses TRBV27 and TRBJ1-1; D is perhaps TRBD1 (5 bases). V was shortened by 7 bases and J by 4 bases, with 19 bases between the two germline ends. This CDR3 region has 15 residues. In germline, CDR1 is MNHEY, CDR2 SMNVEV (reference sequence). The CDR3 DNA reads as TGTGCCAGCACCGGGGCCCTGGGCGGGCGCACTGAAGCTTTCTTT. This codes for CASTGALGGRTEAFF.

On this clone: Other DNA sequences in this specimen translate into the identical CDR3. This sequence joins TRBV2 and TRBJ2-1; 7 positions agree with TRBD2. V shed 1 base and J 2 bases; nucleotides not matched to a gene: 2. The CDR3 spans 15 residues. Germline V lookup: CDR1 SNHLY, CDR2 FYNNEI. DNA for the CDR3: TGTGCCAGCAGTGAAGGGGGGGGACCCTACAATGAGCAGTTCTTC. Translation: CASSEGGGPYNEQFF.

The chain carries TRBV1 and TRBJ2-1; the D segment call TRBD2 is taken from the table without a DNA check. TRBV1 is marked as a pseudogene. This CDR3 spans 17 amino acids. The CDR3 here is CTSSQEFSGGGYNEQFF. CDR3 sequence (DNA): TGCACCAGCAGCCAAGAATTCAGCGGGGGGGGATACAATGAGCAGTTCTTC.

This clone was found once. V usage is TRBV7-9 and J usage is TRBJ2-7, with D uncertain. V lost 4 bases and J 0 bases, leaving 16 bases between the germline ends. The CDR3 contains 16 residues. Germline lookup yields CDR1 SEHNR and CDR2 FQNEAQ (reference sequence). CDR3 nucleotide sequence: TGTGCCAGCAGCTCCCCAGGTAGCATGGCCTCCTACGAGCAGTACTTC. Translation: CASSSPGSMASYEQYF.

This chain links TRBV27 with TRBJ2-1; either TRBD1 or TRBD2 may supply D (6 bases each). The CDR3 extends over 12 amino acids. V lost 5 bases and J 10 bases, leaving 12 bases between the germline ends. Germline V gene sequence: CDR1 MNHEY, CDR2 SMNVEV (reference sequence). CDR3 protein: CASSKGGLEQFF. The CDR3 DNA reads as TGTGCCAGCAGTAAAGGGGGGTTAGAGCAGTTCTTC.

The chain recombines TRBV7-8 with TRBJ2-1, with 10 bases lining up with TRBD2. The CDR3 extends over 17 amino acids. Losses at the gene ends were 5 bases for V and 5 bases for J; bases not matched to a gene: 12. Germline V gene data show CDR1 as SGHVS and CDR2 as FQNEAQ. The CDR3 nucleotides read TGTGCCAGCAGCCCATTCCTCAGCGGGAGGGGTGACAATGAGCAGTTCTTC. The encoded protein is CASSPFLSGRGDNEQFF.

V usage is TRBV4-1 and J usage is TRBJ2-3, with a weak D call TRBD2 (6 bases). The CDR3 contains 17 residues. Germline assignment: CDR1 MGHRA and CDR2 YSYEKL. V shed 4 bases and J shed 0 bases, with 17 bases lying between them. The CDR3 here is CASSPLVAGSSTDTQYF. The CDR3, as DNA: TGCGCCAGCAGCCCCCTAGTGGCGGGATCTAGCACAGATACGCAGTATTTT.

The V and J genes are TRBV7-3 and TRBJ2-2; possibly TRBD1 for D (5 bases). The CDR3 is made up of 16 amino acids. Germline V gene sequence: CDR1 SGHTA, CDR2 FQGTGA. Deletions cut 3 bases from V and 0 bases from J, with 11 bases between. The CDR3 here is CASSFLPTANTGELFF. CDR3 DNA: TGTGCCAGCAGCTTTTTGCCGACAGCGAACACCGGGGAGCTGTTTTTT.